This note documents a single T cell receptor (beta chain) sequence. Amplification used 60 Vbeta primers and 13 Jbeta primers. Profiled with immunoSEQ multiplex PCR; TCRdb holds only in-frame clones, not every one. The sample records under 200,000 clones, around 80% being singletons. The junction had 10 bases not matched to a gene; V was cut back by 0 bases and J by 2 bases. Germline CDR1 SGHDT, CDR2 YYEEEE. The CDR3 sequence is 19 residues long. These data come from a study of cytomegalovirus exposure and HLA in healthy donors. This receptor was taken from a middle-aged woman in good health and CMV-seronegative. Sequencing was carried out using PBMCs. The chain employs TRBV5-6 and TRBJ2-7; 14 bases align to TRBD2. The CDR3 loop is CASSLGLAGGAHSTYEQYF. The CDR3 nucleotides read TGTGCCAGCAGCTTGGGACTAGCGGGAGGGGCCCACAGCACCTACGAGCAGTACTTC.